The next 5 T cell receptor beta chains were all read from a single sample in a study of CD8 T cells in Susac syndrome (dated by TCRdb to the late 2010s). The library was built by means of the immunoSEQ multiplex PCR assay. RNA was extracted using the RNeasy kit, and roughly 0.45 to 1 ug of the RNA was reverse transcribed with random hexamers. Using fastp at Q25 and MiXCR, TCRdb reprocessed the public reads and kept productive beta chains. One record per CDR3 amino acid sequence lists the most common genes and DNA. The table for this sample lists approximately 130,000 distinct CDR3 sequences; under 95% of them were counted only once. The ten most abundant clones make up over 0.2% of the sample. Source material: CD8+ T cells from PBMCs. The receptors come from a human donor with multiple sclerosis.

The chain links TRBV5-6 to TRBJ2-7, with 7 bases aligning to TRBD2. The J segment lost 5 bases and the V segment lost 3 bases, leaving 14 bases of the junction unmatched. Germline values: CDR1 SGHDT, CDR2 YYEEEE. The length of the CDR3 is 16 residues. DNA for the CDR3: TGTGCCAGCAGCTCCCCCGGGACTATGGAGGGTCACGAGCAGTACTTC. This gives the protein CASSSPGTMEGHEQYF.

The chain links TRBV18 to TRBJ2-7, with a possible D match to TRBD1 (6 bases). The CDR3 sequence is 13 residues long. Between the trimmed V and J ends, which lost 2 bases and 4 bases, there was a span of 9 bases. Germline values: CDR1 KGHSH, CDR2 LQKENI. The CDR3 protein is CASSPGGRYEQYF. The CDR3 DNA follows: TGTGCCAGCTCACCAGGGGGCAGGTACGAGCAGTACTTC.

The gene calls are TRBV27 and TRBJ1-1; D is uncertain. Germline V gives CDR1 MNHEY, CDR2 SMNVEV (reference sequence). The CDR3 contains 15 residues. The ends were cut back, 5 bases at V and 0 bases at J, with 13 bases in the middle. This CDR3 is CASSLRRLMNTEAFF. Here the CDR3 DNA reads TGTGCCAGCAGTCTAAGGAGACTCATGAACACTGAAGCTTTCTTT.

The chain employs TRBV24-1 and TRBJ2-1; the D gene is possibly TRBD1 (5 bases). The CDR3 totals 13 residues. Germline V gives CDR1 KGHDR, CDR2 SFDVKD. The ends were cut back, 6 bases at V and 5 bases at J, with 10 bases in the middle. This chain's CDR3 is CATSSAGNNEQFF. The CDR3, as DNA: TGTGCCACCAGTAGTGCAGGGAACAATGAGCAGTTCTTC.

The rearrangement joins TRBV3-1 to TRBJ2-2; D not certain. The CDR3 is made up of 16 amino acids. The germline CDR1 and CDR2 sequences are LGHDT and YNNKEL (reference sequence). Trimming took 1 base from V and 5 from J, leaving 14 bases between them. Written as DNA, the CDR3 is TGTGCCAGCAGCCAAGCAGTCGGGCCCCGAACCGGGGAGCTGTTTTTT. Protein: CASSQAVGPRTGELFF.